Listed below are T cell receptor beta chains from one sample, sequenced in a study of T cell responses to AZD1222 COVID-19 vaccine. This table comes from immunoSEQ multiplex PCR, and its TCRdb copy is limited to in-frame clones, with some not included. The data contain about 91,000 clones, roughly 84% of them seen just once; the ten biggest clones take up roughly 19%. The source was peripheral blood, collected on day 0 of AZD1222 vaccination. These receptors originate from an adult in good health. Each CDR3 is given with its conserved first and last residue. Each record gives: D gene, V gene, J gene, clone size, CDR3 DNA, CDR3 protein. D genes are given only for firm matches. Clone size, where shown, is once, few, many, or a class for clones that have expanded.

d_call: -; v_call: TRBV6-1; j_call: TRBJ1-2; clone_size: -; cdr3_nt: TGTGCCAGCAGTGAATCAAGGCCCTCAAAGGTCCTACGGCATGGCTACACCTTC; cdr3_aa: CASSESRPSKVLRHGYTF
d_call: TRBD1; v_call: TRBV10-3; j_call: TRBJ2-3; clone_size: -; cdr3_nt: TGTGCCATCAGGCGACAGGGTTTTGGAGGCACAGATACGCAGTATTTT; cdr3_aa: CAIRRQGFGGTDTQYF
d_call: -; v_call: TRBV15; j_call: TRBJ1-4; clone_size: once; cdr3_nt: TGTGCCACCCGGGAACATAATGAAAAACTGTTTTTT; cdr3_aa: CATREHNEKLFF
d_call: -; v_call: TRBV12-3/TRBV12-4; j_call: TRBJ1-5; clone_size: -; cdr3_nt: TGTGCCAGCAGTTCCCAGGGAGCCCAGCCCCAGCATTTT; cdr3_aa: CASSSQGAQPQHF
d_call: TRBD2; v_call: TRBV7-2; j_call: TRBJ2-1; clone_size: -; cdr3_nt: TGTGCCAGCAGCTACCGGGGGACTAGCGGAACCTACAATGAGCAGTTCTTC; cdr3_aa: CASSYRGTSGTYNEQFF
d_call: -; v_call: TRBV27; j_call: TRBJ2-3; clone_size: -; cdr3_nt: TGTGCCAGCAGTTTATCTACCAGAGATACGCAGTATTTT; cdr3_aa: CASSLSTRDTQYF
d_call: -; v_call: TRBV14; j_call: TRBJ2-2; clone_size: -; cdr3_nt: TGTGCCAGCAGCCAAGGGGCATACACCGGGGAGCTGTTTTTT; cdr3_aa: CASSQGAYTGELFF
d_call: -; v_call: TRBV6-5; j_call: TRBJ2-5; clone_size: -; cdr3_nt: TGTGCCAGCAGTTACTCGGTAACGACCCAAGAGACCCAGTACTTC; cdr3_aa: CASSYSVTTQETQYF
d_call: -; v_call: TRBV19; j_call: TRBJ1-3; clone_size: -; cdr3_nt: TGTGCCAGTAGTCCGCAGAGCTCTGGAAACACCATATATTTT; cdr3_aa: CASSPQSSGNTIYF
d_call: -; v_call: TRBV7-2; j_call: TRBJ1-4; clone_size: -; cdr3_nt: TGTGCCAGCAGCTTGAATGATGAAAAACTGTTTTTT; cdr3_aa: CASSLNDEKLFF
d_call: -; v_call: TRBV7-9; j_call: TRBJ1-1; clone_size: -; cdr3_nt: TGTGCCAGCATTAACCGGGCGGAAGCTTTCTTT; cdr3_aa: CASINRAEAFF
d_call: -; v_call: TRBV5-3; j_call: TRBJ1-1; clone_size: once; cdr3_nt: TGTGCCAGAAGCCCGGGGATTGAAGCTTTCTTT; cdr3_aa: CARSPGIEAFF
d_call: -; v_call: TRBV25-1; j_call: TRBJ2-7; clone_size: -; cdr3_nt: TGTGCCAGCAGTGAGGATCGGAAAGGAGACGAGCAGTACTTC; cdr3_aa: CASSEDRKGDEQYF
d_call: -; v_call: TRBV19; j_call: TRBJ1-3; clone_size: once; cdr3_nt: TGTGCCAGTAGTTGGCAGGGCCTCGCCTCTGGAAACACCATATATTTT; cdr3_aa: CASSWQGLASGNTIYF
d_call: -; v_call: TRBV7-2; j_call: TRBJ2-1; clone_size: -; cdr3_nt: TGTGCCAGCAGCCCTAGACTAGTCTATGAGCAGTTCTTC; cdr3_aa: CASSPRLVYEQFF
d_call: TRBD1; v_call: TRBV6-1; j_call: TRBJ1-5; clone_size: -; cdr3_nt: TGTGCCAGCAGTGAAGGCCTAGGACAGGGACAATATCAGCCCCAGCATTTT; cdr3_aa: CASSEGLGQGQYQPQHF
d_call: -; v_call: TRBV10-3; j_call: TRBJ2-5; clone_size: -; cdr3_nt: TGTGCCATCAGTGCCCACAATCAAGAGACCCAGTACTTC; cdr3_aa: CAISAHNQETQYF
d_call: TRBD2; v_call: TRBV12-3/TRBV12-4; j_call: TRBJ2-1; clone_size: -; cdr3_nt: TGTGCCAGCAGTTTTAGCGGGAATGAGCAGTTCTTC; cdr3_aa: CASSFSGNEQFF
d_call: -; v_call: TRBV5-1; j_call: TRBJ1-1; clone_size: -; cdr3_nt: TGCGCCAGCACCCCCGGGGGGGGGAACACTGAAGCTTTCTTT; cdr3_aa: CASTPGGGNTEAFF
d_call: -; v_call: TRBV5-6; j_call: TRBJ1-1; clone_size: -; cdr3_nt: TGTGCCAGCAGCTGGTCGACCACTGAAGCTTTCTTT; cdr3_aa: CASSWSTTEAFF
d_call: TRBD1; v_call: TRBV4-1; j_call: TRBJ1-2; clone_size: -; cdr3_nt: TGCGCCAGCAGCCCCGGGACAGTCTATGGCTACACCTTC; cdr3_aa: CASSPGTVYGYTF
d_call: -; v_call: TRBV20-1; j_call: TRBJ2-5; clone_size: once; cdr3_nt: TGCAGTGCTAGTGTAGGTCTAGCAGAAGAGACCCAGTACTTC; cdr3_aa: CSASVGLAEETQYF
d_call: TRBD1; v_call: TRBV7-2; j_call: TRBJ2-7; clone_size: once; cdr3_nt: TGTGCCAGCAGCCGGGACAGGGCCTACGAGCAGTACTTC; cdr3_aa: CASSRDRAYEQYF
d_call: -; v_call: TRBV7-8; j_call: TRBJ1-4; clone_size: -; cdr3_nt: TGTGCCAGCAGCCCTTTAGGTGGCGAAAAACTGTTTTTT; cdr3_aa: CASSPLGGEKLFF
d_call: -; v_call: TRBV21-1; j_call: TRBJ2-5; clone_size: -; cdr3_nt: TGTGCCAGCAGCCGGGGGTCACAGGGGGAGAAAAATAAAGAGACCCAGTACTTC; cdr3_aa: CASSRGSQGEKNKETQYF
d_call: -; v_call: TRBV3-1/TRBV3-2; j_call: TRBJ2-4; clone_size: -; cdr3_nt: TGTGCCAGCAGCGAACTAGGAAAGGACAAAAACATTCAGTACTTC; cdr3_aa: CASSELGKDKNIQYF
d_call: -; v_call: TRBV19; j_call: TRBJ1-1; clone_size: -; cdr3_nt: TGTGCCAGTAGTATGATGGGGGCGAAGACTGAAGCTTTCTTT; cdr3_aa: CASSMMGAKTEAFF
d_call: -; v_call: TRBV4-3; j_call: TRBJ2-3; clone_size: -; cdr3_nt: TGCGCCAGCAGCCAAGTCTGGGACCTGAGCACAGATACGCAGTATTTT; cdr3_aa: CASSQVWDLSTDTQYF
d_call: -; v_call: TRBV7-9; j_call: TRBJ1-1; clone_size: -; cdr3_nt: TGTGCCAGCAGCTTCCCGGTTGGGACGGAGAACACTGAAGCTTTCTTT; cdr3_aa: CASSFPVGTENTEAFF
d_call: TRBD1; v_call: TRBV19; j_call: TRBJ1-5; clone_size: -; cdr3_nt: TGTGCCAGTAGTTATCAACAGGGGGCTCAGCCCCAGCATTTT; cdr3_aa: CASSYQQGAQPQHF
d_call: TRBD2; v_call: TRBV28; j_call: TRBJ2-5; clone_size: -; cdr3_nt: TGTGCCAGCAGTTGGGGGGGGCAAGAGACCCAGTACTTC; cdr3_aa: CASSWGGQETQYF
d_call: -; v_call: TRBV15; j_call: TRBJ1-3; clone_size: once; cdr3_nt: TGTGCCACCAGCAGTGGGGGAGAAAACACCATATATTTT; cdr3_aa: CATSSGGENTIYF
d_call: -; v_call: TRBV9; j_call: TRBJ2-3; clone_size: -; cdr3_nt: TGTGCCAGCAGCTCCCACGGGGGGCCCGTTACAGATACGCAGTATTTT; cdr3_aa: CASSSHGGPVTDTQYF
d_call: TRBD1; v_call: TRBV28; j_call: TRBJ1-2; clone_size: -; cdr3_nt: TGTGCCAGCAGTCCCCAGACAGGGGCAATTGGTGGCTACACCTTC; cdr3_aa: CASSPQTGAIGGYTF
d_call: TRBD1; v_call: TRBV6-5; j_call: TRBJ1-2; clone_size: -; cdr3_nt: TGTGCCAGCAGTTATTCCGGGACAGGGGGCGGAGTTGGCTACACCTTC; cdr3_aa: CASSYSGTGGGVGYTF
d_call: -; v_call: TRBV19; j_call: TRBJ2-7; clone_size: -; cdr3_nt: TGTGCCAGTAGTACTTGGGACGGAGGCTACGAGCAGTACTTC; cdr3_aa: CASSTWDGGYEQYF
d_call: TRBD1; v_call: TRBV3-1/TRBV3-2; j_call: TRBJ1-2; clone_size: -; cdr3_nt: TGTGCCAGCAGCCAAGACTGGACAGGGTTCTATGGCTACACCTTC; cdr3_aa: CASSQDWTGFYGYTF
d_call: -; v_call: TRBV7-2; j_call: TRBJ2-2; clone_size: -; cdr3_nt: TGTGCCAGCAGCACCCAGAGGACGAACACCGGGGAGCTGTTTTTT; cdr3_aa: CASSTQRTNTGELFF
d_call: TRBD2; v_call: TRBV6-2/TRBV6-3; j_call: TRBJ2-4; clone_size: -; cdr3_nt: TGTGCCAGCAGTTGGGAGGGAAGGAACATTCAGTACTTC; cdr3_aa: CASSWEGRNIQYF
d_call: -; v_call: TRBV5-6; j_call: TRBJ1-1; clone_size: -; cdr3_nt: TGTGCCAGCAGCTTGGGCGGTTTGGTAGCTTTCTTT; cdr3_aa: CASSLGGLVAFF
d_call: -; v_call: TRBV3-1/TRBV3-2; j_call: TRBJ1-6; clone_size: -; cdr3_nt: TGTGCCAGCAGCCAAGGGCCGATAGCCCACTTT; cdr3_aa: CASSQGPIAHF
d_call: TRBD2; v_call: TRBV14; j_call: TRBJ2-3; clone_size: -; cdr3_nt: TGTGCCAGCAGCCCCGAGGCGGGAGGTCTCACAGATACGCAGTATTTT; cdr3_aa: CASSPEAGGLTDTQYF
d_call: TRBD1; v_call: TRBV6-5; j_call: TRBJ2-2; clone_size: -; cdr3_nt: TGTGCCAGCAGGAACAGGGGATACGACGGGGAGCTGTTTTTT; cdr3_aa: CASRNRGYDGELFF